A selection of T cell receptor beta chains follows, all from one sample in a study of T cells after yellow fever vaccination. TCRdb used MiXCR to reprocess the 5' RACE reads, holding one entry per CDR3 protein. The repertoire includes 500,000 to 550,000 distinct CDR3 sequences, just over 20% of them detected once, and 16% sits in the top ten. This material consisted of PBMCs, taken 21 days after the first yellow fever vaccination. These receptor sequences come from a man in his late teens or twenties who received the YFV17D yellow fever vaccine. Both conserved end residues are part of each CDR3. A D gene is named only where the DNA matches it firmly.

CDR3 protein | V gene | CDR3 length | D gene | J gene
CASSQTGYETQYF | TRBV11-2 | 13 | TRBD1 | TRBJ2-5
CAWSSSLNTEAFF | TRBV30 | 13 | - | TRBJ1-1
CAIPPGSGNEQFF | TRBV13 | 13 | - | TRBJ2-1
CASSLLGVTDTQYF | TRBV7-2 | 14 | - | TRBJ2-3
CASSAGAAVQPQHF | TRBV9 | 14 | - | TRBJ1-5
CASSDLPGTSGDDTQYF | TRBV10-2 | 17 | TRBD2 | TRBJ2-3
CASSSGLATAYYGYTF | TRBV7-9 | 16 | - | TRBJ1-2
CASSKLAGGRTDTQYF | TRBV7-2 | 16 | TRBD2 | TRBJ2-3
CASKFLLAGANNEQFF | TRBV7-8 | 16 | TRBD2 | TRBJ2-1
CASSLRGNQETQYF | TRBV7-3 | 14 | - | TRBJ2-5
CASNGDMNTEAFF | TRBV2 | 13 | - | TRBJ1-1
CASSYFPNRDPDNEQFF | TRBV7-3 | 17 | - | TRBJ2-1